This passage covers 13 T cell receptor beta chains from one sample sequenced in a study of post-analysis software for immune sequencing data. Study conclusions and caveats: The study found TRBV5-6, TRBV5-1 and TRBV20-1 among several TRBV segments more frequent in patients than controls.

Unique-molecular-identifier-tagged TCR beta cDNA libraries were used. TCRdb processed the PCR reads anew with MiXCR; each CDR3 protein has one entry. Of approximately 630,000 distinct CDR3 sequences listed, over 45% are singletons. The antigens of these receptors remain unknown. The sample consisted of blood. The receptors were gathered from a girl aged 2 to 10 with multiple sclerosis.

The chain employs TRBV7-2 and TRBJ2-1, with 12 bases fitting TRBD2. The length of the CDR3 is 15 residues. Germline V gives CDR1 SGHTA, CDR2 FQGNSA. Trimming cost V 2 bases and J 8 bases; bases outside gene matches: 4. The CDR3 DNA follows: TGTGCCAGCAGCTTACCGGGACTAGCGGGCGATGAGCAGTTCTTC. This sequence encodes CASSLPGLAGDEQFF.

The chain employs TRBV20-1 and TRBJ2-7; TRBD1 matches 10 bases. The CDR3 contains 12 residues. CDR1 and CDR2 (germline): DFQATT, SNEGSKA (reference sequence). The CDR3 loop reads CRAGTGEYEQYF. CDR3 nucleotides: TGCAGGGCCGGGACAGGGGAATACGAGCAGTACTTC.

The V gene is TRBV6-6, the J gene TRBJ2-6; D gene uncertain. V gave up 4 bases and J gave up 0 bases, with 7 bases separating them. There are 15 residues in the CDR3. CDR1 is MNHNY, CDR2 SVGAGI, per germline (reference sequence). The CDR3 reads CASSSPHSGANVLTF. CDR3 DNA sequence: TGTGCCAGCAGTTCTCCACACTCTGGGGCCAACGTCCTGACTTTC.

This clonotype was detected a few times. The gene calls are TRBV29-1 and TRBJ1-1, with D hard to call. This CDR3 is built from 8 residues. V lost 2 bases and J lost 11, with 3 bases in between. The germline gives CDR1 SQVTM, CDR2 ANQGSEA. The DNA for the CDR3 is TGCAGCGTTGAATCCGCTTTCTTT. Amino acid sequence: CSVESAFF.

The gene calls are TRBV12-3 or TRBV12-4 and TRBJ2-5; D is unclear. The CDR3 loop spans 13 amino acids. Trimming removed 5 bases at V and 5 bases at J, with 12 bases between. The CDR3 coding sequence is TGTGCCAGCAGTGGAGCCGACGGGGAGACCCAGTACTTC. Residues: CASSGADGETQYF.

This chain links TRBV28 with TRBJ2-5; tentatively, D is TRBD1 or TRBD2 (5 bases each). The germline V and J ends were trimmed by 6 bases and 11 bases, with 25 bases remaining between them. This CDR3 comprises 15 residues. The germline CDR1 and CDR2 sequences are MDHEN and SYDVKM. The CDR3 loop reads CASRSQGRGYGEQYF. The CDR3 region has the DNA TGTGCCAGCAGATCCCAGGGCCGAGGTTATGGGGAGCAGTACTTC.

Notes on this clonotype: Relative to the germline gene, one junction end is altered; a read error may explain this. The genes are TRBV29-1 and TRBJ1-1; TRBD1 matches 7 bases. Germline assignment: CDR1 SQVTM and CDR2 ANQGSEA. The CDR3 runs 14 residues. CDR3: CSVEETGRDTEAFF. DNA of the CDR3: TGCAGTGTTGAAGAGACAGGGCGGGACACTGAAGCTTTCTTT.

The rearrangement joins TRBV29-1 to TRBJ2-2; D unresolved. Trimming took off 3 bases at V and 1 base at J, with 6 bases between the two ends. The CDR3 covers 13 residues. Germline V gene sequence: CDR1 SQVTM, CDR2 ANQGSEA. The CDR3 spells CSVEAENTGELFF. CDR3 nucleotide sequence: TGCAGCGTTGAGGCCGAGAACACCGGGGAGCTGTTTTTT.

The chain employs TRBV29-1 and TRBJ1-2, with D unclear. The CDR3 runs 13 residues. Deletions cut 5 bases from V and 6 bases from J, with 16 bases between. Germline V gene lookup returns CDR1 SQVTM and CDR2 ANQGSEA. CDR3 sequence: CSVYSGGYDGYTF. The CDR3 bases are TGCAGCGTTTACTCAGGAGGGTATGATGGCTACACCTTC.

As DNA, the CDR3 is TGTGCCAGCAGTTACTCGTCCCTACTTCGAGTAGCGGGAAAAAATGAGCAGTTCTTC. The encoded protein is CASSYSSLLRVAGKNEQFF. V usage is TRBV6-5 and J usage is TRBJ2-1, with 8 positions matching TRBD2. J gave up 7 bases and V 0 bases, and 17 bases lay outside the gene matches. CDR1 and CDR2 from the germline V gene are MNHEY and SVGAGI. This CDR3 is built from 19 residues.

The chain combines TRBV19 with TRBJ1-5, with D possibly matching TRBD1 (5 bases). CDR3 length equals 15 residues. The V gene lost 0 bases and the J gene lost 0 bases, with 6 bases spanning the gap. The germline V gene has CDR1 LNHDA and CDR2 SQIVND (reference sequence). The CDR3 DNA reads TGTGCCAGTAGTATAGAAGGGGCTAGCAATCAGCCCCAGCATTTT. Translation gives CASSIEGASNQPQHF.

CDR3 nucleotides: TGTGCCATCACCGGCGGGTGGCAGCGGAACACCGGGGAGCTGTTTTTT. Amino acids: CAITGGWQRNTGELFF. The chain joins TRBV10-3 to TRBJ2-2; D perhaps matches TRBD2 (5 bases). Germline lookup yields CDR1 ENHRY and CDR2 SYGVKD. The V and J ends lost 7 bases and 1 base respectively, with 16 bases between them. The CDR3 length is 16 residues.

The chain links TRBV21-1 to TRBJ1-5; the table names TRBD1, a call not compared with the DNA. TRBV21-1 is a known pseudogene. This CDR3 spans 16 amino acids. The CDR3 loop reads CASSKAGGQGNQPQHF. DNA of the CDR3: TGTGCCAGCAGCAAAGCGGGGGGTCAGGGCAATCAGCCCCAGCATTTT.